The source of this T cell receptor beta chain is a study of T cells in Graves' hyperthyroidism and ophthalmopathy. On the study more broadly: Pretreatment peripheral blood was obtained at initial diagnosis.

Authors of the study amplified TCR beta CDR3 regions from RNA transcripts. Carried out on the TCR CDR3, a first-round RT-PCR used the HTBI primer set. Each CDR3 protein gets one entry after TCRdb re-called the multiplex PCR reads with MiXCR. The sample has roughly 840,000 distinct CDR3 sequences, roughly 40% seen once. Points from the study as a whole: Blood also carried most thyroid clonotypes expanded above 0.001. Ophthalmopathy and stable hyperthyroidism were told apart by a 13 V-J model. Model predictions of ophthalmopathy came a median approximately 6 months before onset.

This clonotype was found a few times. Its target is unknown. Trimming shortened V by 6 bases and J by 8 bases, and 8 bases separated the two germline ends. The CDR3 spans 11 residues. Germline values: CDR1 SEHNR, CDR2 FQNEAQ (reference sequence). This sequence originates from a man aged 18 to 30 with Graves' hyperthyroidism. Sequenced: blood. The chain has TRBV7-9 and TRBJ1-5; D unresolved. The CDR3 reads CASSSPEPQHF. For the CDR3, the DNA is TGTGCCAGCAGTTCCCCTGAGCCCCAGCATTTT.